Each of the 9 T cell receptor beta chains below was sequenced from the same sample in a study of T-cell memory formation after mild COVID-19 (TCRdb year 2021). Libraries were prepared through 5' RACE. Sequencing used an Illumina NovaSeq 6000. Clones were called with MiXCR by TCRdb after fastp trimmed the public reads at Q25, and only in-frame beta chains were retained. Rows merge per CDR3 protein into single entries with the most common DNA and genes. The sample profile shows about 430,000 distinct CDR3 sequences; about a sixth of them were found once. Jointly, the top ten make up 20% to 25% of the sample. The specimen was PBMCs or a T cell subset sorted from them (not recorded which). Receptors originate from a man aged 18 to 35 who had mild COVID-19 (a few samples of this study predate the infection). The sample titles of this study are shuffled in the database, so cell type and time point are left out; the donor was told from shared clones.

Ten or more counts support this clonotype. This rearrangement joins TRBV5-1 to TRBJ1-2; D perhaps matches TRBD1 (6 bases). This CDR3 comprises 14 residues. V shed 4 bases and J shed 8 bases, with 18 bases lying between them. Germline CDR1 is SGHRS and CDR2 is YFSETQ. The CDR3 DNA sequence: TGCGCCAGCAGCCCAGAACAGGGAGTAGGCGGCTACACCTTC. This codes for CASSPEQGVGGYTF.

Written as DNA, the CDR3 is TGTGCCAGCAGATCGACAGGGGCCAACGTCCTGACTTTC. Protein product: CASRSTGANVLTF. The chain couples TRBV12-3 or TRBV12-4 to TRBJ2-6; D not resolved. The CDR3 runs 13 residues. The germline V and J ends were trimmed by 6 bases and 4 bases, with 7 bases remaining between them.

This chain uses TRBV6-2 or TRBV6-3 with TRBJ2-5; D perhaps matches TRBD2 (5 bases). With 6 bases removed from V and 5 bases from J, the gap between germline ends came to 13 bases. CDR3 length equals 13 residues. CDR1 and CDR2 (germline): MNHEY, SVGEGT. The CDR3 DNA sequence: TGTGCCAGCAGACGTTCTAGCTGGGAGACCCAGTACTTC. Protein: CASRRSSWETQYF.

V gene TRBV6-5 combines with J gene TRBJ1-2; maybe TRBD1 (5 bases). Trimming removed 7 bases from V and 4 bases from J, with 13 bases in between. The CDR3 length is 13 residues. Looked up from germline, CDR1 is MNHEY and CDR2 is SVGAGI. CDR3: CASKPTGTYGYTF. The CDR3 nucleotides read TGTGCCAGCAAACCGACGGGGACCTATGGCTACACCTTC.

This clonotype was detected only a few times. The chain joins TRBV6-4 to TRBJ2-1, with a weak D call TRBD2 (5 bases). The CDR3 is 16 residues long. Germline CDR1 and CDR2: MRHNA and SNTAGT. V was trimmed by 7 bases and J by 5 bases, leaving 21 bases between them. The CDR3 here is CASTILRAGFHNEQFF. CDR3 in DNA: TGTGCCAGCACTATTCTAAGGGCGGGCTTCCACAATGAGCAGTTCTTC.

This clonotype has only one observation. This chain links TRBV11-2 with TRBJ2-5, with D unclear. Germline V gene data show CDR1 as SGHAT and CDR2 as FQNNGV. The CDR3 has 15 residues. Trimming took 6 bases from V and 3 from J, leaving 17 bases between them. For the CDR3, the DNA is TGTGCCAGCAGTCCGCTCCTGGGGAAGAAAGAGACCCAGTACTTC. Translating gives CASSPLLGKKETQYF. Looking up the rest from reference TRBV11-2 and TRBJ2-5 gives the full variable domain: EAGVAQSPRYKIIEKRQSVAFWCNPISGHATLYWYQQILGQGPKLLIQFQNNGVVDDSQLPKDRFSAERLKGVDSTLKIQPAKLEDSAVYLCASSPLLGKKETQYFGPGTRLLVL.

The V gene is TRBV7-8, the J gene TRBJ2-3, with TRBD1 identical over 10 bases. CDR3 size: 18 residues. Germline V gene sequence: CDR1 SGHVS, CDR2 FQNEAQ. The V and J ends lost 7 bases and 1 base, in that order; junction bases with no gene match: 14. CDR3 protein: CASTKRPGTGDRTDTQYF. Written as DNA, the CDR3 is TGTGCCAGCACAAAGCGCCCCGGGACAGGGGACCGCACAGATACGCAGTATTTT.

This clonotype has only a few counts. The chain couples TRBV4-1 to TRBJ2-1, with 7 bases aligning to TRBD2. This CDR3 has 15 amino acids. The V gene end was trimmed by 7 bases and the J gene end by 4 bases; junction bases not matched to a gene: 10. Germline values: CDR1 MGHRA, CDR2 YSYEKL. The CDR3 sequence is CASTPGEGRYNEQFF. CDR3 in DNA: TGCGCCAGCACCCCGGGGGAGGGGCGTTACAATGAGCAGTTCTTC.

This clonotype was seen many times. This chain uses TRBV7-2 with TRBJ2-3; D remains unclear. The CDR3 is 14 residues long. The germline V gene encodes CDR1 SGHTA and CDR2 FQGNSA. V gave up 6 bases and J gave up 1 base, with 11 bases separating them. The CDR3 DNA reads TGTGCCAGCAGTTCCGGAAGCGGCACAGATACGCAGTATTTT. Protein sequence: CASSSGSGTDTQYF.